This TCR beta chain was captured in a study of blood T cell repertoires in COVID-19. Study-wide context: Some COVID-19 samples were acute and others convalescent; all came from the United States, Italy and Spain. PBMCs, B-cell-depleted T cells, or T cells were the source of the cDNA or gDNA that made up the material.

Original processing notes: From reference gene primer amplification, estimates of nucleated cell counts were derived. This table comes from immunoSEQ multiplex PCR, and its TCRdb copy is limited to in-frame clones, with some not included. The V and J calls and clone size are taken from that table; D and trimming were inferred from the DNA. The table has under 300,000 clones, about 85% seen once. V gave up 5 bases and J gave up 5 bases, with 19 bases separating them. The CDR3 contains 15 residues. Germline V gene data show CDR1 as SGHRS and CDR2 as YFSETQ. The receptor's source is a man aged 18-30 years with active or convalescent COVID-19. Sequencing was carried out using peripheral blood. The chain employs TRBV5-1 and TRBJ1-2; the D gene is possibly TRBD1 (6 bases). CDR3 region: CASRQEEQGGYGYTF. Here the CDR3 DNA reads TGCGCCAGCAGGCAAGAGGAACAGGGTGGATATGGCTACACCTTC.